This TCR beta chain derives from a study of T-cell memory formation after mild COVID-19. Overall study: TCR clusters mostly belonged to single donors.

TCR alpha and TCR beta cDNA libraries carrying sample barcodes and UMIs were produced by 5'RACE using constant-segment primers. TCRdb called the 5' RACE reads again in MiXCR, with one record for every CDR3 protein. This sample has a few hundred thousand distinct CDR3 sequences, with 15% to 20% found just once. As concerns this clonotype: Antigen unknown.

General observations from the study: Proof of SARS-CoV-2 specificity was absent for the second-wave clones that crested on day 37.

The receptor was isolated from a man younger than 35 who had mild COVID-19 (a few samples of this study predate the infection). Cell type and time point are not known. The sequencing input was PBMCs or a T cell subset sorted from them (not recorded which).

In DNA form, the CDR3 reads TGCGCCAGCAGCCCCCCCGGGCTATACAATGAGCAGTTCTTC. This codes for CASSPPGLYNEQFF. The chain uses TRBV4-3 and TRBJ2-1; no clear D gene. Trimming shortened V by 4 bases and J by 4 bases, and 11 bases separated the two germline ends. Germline CDR1 reads LGHNA; CDR2 reads YSLEER. This CDR3 is 14 amino acids long.